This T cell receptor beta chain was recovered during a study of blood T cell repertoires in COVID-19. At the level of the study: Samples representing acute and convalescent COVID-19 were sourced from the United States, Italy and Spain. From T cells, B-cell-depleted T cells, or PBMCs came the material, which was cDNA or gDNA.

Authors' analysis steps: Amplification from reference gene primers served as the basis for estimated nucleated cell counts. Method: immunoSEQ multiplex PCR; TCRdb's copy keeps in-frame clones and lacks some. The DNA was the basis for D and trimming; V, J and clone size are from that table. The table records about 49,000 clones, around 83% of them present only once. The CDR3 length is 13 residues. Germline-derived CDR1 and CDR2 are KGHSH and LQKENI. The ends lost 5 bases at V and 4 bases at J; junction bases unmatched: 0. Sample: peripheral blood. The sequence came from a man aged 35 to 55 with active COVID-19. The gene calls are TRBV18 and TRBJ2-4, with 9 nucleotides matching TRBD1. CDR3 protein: CASSGQGKNIQYF. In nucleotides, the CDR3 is TGTGCCAGCTCAGGACAGGGGAAAAACATTCAGTACTTC.